The 4 T cell receptor beta chains below come from one sample, sequenced in a study of blood T cell repertoires in COVID-19. Method: immunoSEQ multiplex PCR; TCRdb's copy keeps in-frame clones and lacks some. The sample includes approximately 120,000 clones, around 76% of them seen just once. The sequenced material came from peripheral blood. Every receptor here comes from a man in his sixties with acute or convalescent COVID-19.

This clone turned up a few times. The rearrangement joins TRBV29-1 to TRBJ2-7; possibly TRBD1 for D (5 bases). Trimming cost V 3 bases and J 8 bases, with 20 bases left between them. This CDR3 is built from 14 residues. Germline values: CDR1 SQVTM, CDR2 ANQGSEA. The CDR3 DNA reads as TGCAGCGTTGAGTCCTCAGGGTCCGATCTTAAGCAGTACTTC. Amino acid sequence: CSVESSGSDLKQYF.

The chain links TRBV3-1 (or the pseudogene TRBV3-2) to TRBJ2-3; 9 nucleotides match TRBD2. The CDR3 spans 16 residues. Germline V CDR1 and CDR2: LGHDT, YNNKEL (reference sequence). The V gene end was trimmed by 1 base and the J gene end by 3 bases; junction bases not matched to a gene: 5. The DNA for the CDR3 is TGTGCCAGCAGCCAAGCATATAGCGGGAGAACAGATACGCAGTATTTT. The encoded protein is CASSQAYSGRTDTQYF.

The gene calls are TRBV7-3 and TRBJ1-1, with D hard to call. Germline V gene lookup returns CDR1 SGHTA and CDR2 FQGTGA. V lost 3 bases to trimming and J lost 1 base, with 6 bases between them. The CDR3 has 13 residues. The CDR3 here is CASSFSKNTEAFF. Written as DNA, the CDR3 is TGTGCCAGCAGCTTTTCTAAGAACACTGAAGCTTTCTTT.

The V call is TRBV6-5, the J call TRBJ1-4, with TRBD1 as a possible D gene (6 bases). Germline V gene lookup returns CDR1 MNHEY and CDR2 SVGAGI. The CDR3 totals 15 residues. Deletions cut 10 bases from V and 0 bases from J, with 15 bases between. CDR3: CAINPGVATNEKLFF. Here the CDR3 DNA reads TGTGCCATCAATCCAGGGGTAGCAACTAATGAAAAACTGTTTTTT.